This record looks at one TCR beta chain sequence and its context. The sample comes from a study of blood T cell repertoires in COVID-19. The V and J ends lost 0 bases and 7 bases, in that order; junction bases with no gene match: 14. The CDR3 is 18 residues long. Per the germline V gene, CDR1 is LNHNV and CDR2 is YYDKDF (reference sequence). Researchers sorted participants into cohorts using their self-reported clinical history. Per the original data handling: Scientists estimated how many nucleated cells there were by amplifying reference gene primers. Some clones are missing from TCRdb's copy, which holds only in-frame ones; the method was immunoSEQ multiplex PCR. V and J calls and clone size are given by that table; D and trimming were obtained from the DNA. This table has 150,000 or so clones, under 90% appearing once.

Sequenced input: PBMCs or T cells enriched from blood (not recorded which). This chain joins TRBV15 and TRBJ2-7, with 11 bases matching TRBD1. The TCR originated in a man aged 50 to 59 who had recovered from COVID-19. The CDR3 DNA is TGTGCCACCAGCAGAGATGACGGCCGGACAGGGGGCGCGGGGGAGCAGTACTTC. Amino acids: CATSRDDGRTGGAGEQYF.